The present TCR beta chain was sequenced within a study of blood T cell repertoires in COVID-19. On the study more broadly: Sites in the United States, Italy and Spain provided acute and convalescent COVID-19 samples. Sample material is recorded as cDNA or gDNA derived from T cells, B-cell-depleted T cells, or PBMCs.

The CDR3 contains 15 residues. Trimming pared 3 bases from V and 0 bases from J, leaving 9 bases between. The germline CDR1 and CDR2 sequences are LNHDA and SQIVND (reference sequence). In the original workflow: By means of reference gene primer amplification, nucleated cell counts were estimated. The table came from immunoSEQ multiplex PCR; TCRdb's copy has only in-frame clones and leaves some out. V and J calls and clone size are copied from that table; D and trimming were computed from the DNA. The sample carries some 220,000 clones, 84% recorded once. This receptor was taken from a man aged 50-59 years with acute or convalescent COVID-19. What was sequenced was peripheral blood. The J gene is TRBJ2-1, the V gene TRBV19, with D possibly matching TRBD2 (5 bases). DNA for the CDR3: TGTGCCAGTAGTATCATACTAGTCTCCTACAATGAGCAGTTCTTC. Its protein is CASSIILVSYNEQFF.